The 5 T cell receptor beta chains listed next were all sequenced from one sample in a study of blood T cell repertoires in COVID-19. Clones were read by immunoSEQ multiplex PCR, and TCRdb kept only the in-frame ones, dropping some. Of around 97,000 clones listed, more than 75% were seen once; the top ten hold 6% to 6.5%. Sequenced input: peripheral blood. These receptors originate from a human donor in a cohort sampled during active COVID-19.

V and J are TRBV18 and TRBJ2-7; 12 bases are shared with TRBD1. V dropped 3 bases and J dropped 3; count of bases not matched to a gene: 3. Germline CDR1 and CDR2: KGHSH and LQKENI. CDR3 length: 15 residues. The DNA for the CDR3 is TGTGCCAGCTCACCGGGGACAGGGGGCTACTACGAGCAGTACTTC. Translation: CASSPGTGGYYEQYF.

In DNA form, the CDR3 reads TGTGCCAGCAGCTTAGCTGACTTGAACAATGAGCAGTTCTTC. Amino acid sequence: CASSLADLNNEQFF. The chain has TRBV11-2 and TRBJ2-1; D gene ambiguous. V gave up 1 base and J gave up 5 bases, with 9 bases separating them. Germline CDR1 is SGHAT and CDR2 is FQNNGV. The CDR3 spans 14 residues.

The gene calls are TRBV7-9 and TRBJ2-1; tentative D call: TRBD1 (5 bases). There are 16 residues in the CDR3. Trimming shortened V by 5 bases and J by 3 bases, and 17 bases separated the two germline ends. Germline V gives CDR1 SEHNR, CDR2 FQNEAQ (reference sequence). CDR3 nucleotide sequence: TGTGCCAGCAGCGTAAGCCCAGGGCCTGGCTACAATGAGCAGTTCTTC. It codes for CASSVSPGPGYNEQFF.

The rearrangement links TRBV4-1 to TRBJ2-7; TRBD2 might be the D (6 bases). Germline assignment: CDR1 MGHRA and CDR2 YSYEKL. The CDR3 covers 16 residues. V lost 0 bases and J lost 0, with 12 bases in between. The CDR3: CASSQDFAGTSYEQYF. CDR3 in DNA: TGCGCCAGCAGCCAAGACTTTGCGGGAACCTCCTACGAGCAGTACTTC.

This rearrangement joins TRBV7-9 to TRBJ2-2; 10 positions agree with TRBD2. The CDR3 contains 15 residues. The junction had 4 bases not matched to a gene; V was cut back by 2 bases and J by 7 bases. CDR1 is SEHNR and CDR2 is FQNEAQ in the germline V gene (reference sequence). DNA for the CDR3: TGTGCCAGCAGCTTATCGGCTAGCGGGAGCGGGGAGCTGTTTTTT. Residues: CASSLSASGSGELFF.